A selection of T cell receptor beta chains follows, all from one sample in a study of OX40 agonist ivuxolimab in advanced cancers. Sequenced by immunoSEQ multiplex PCR; TCRdb stores in-frame clones only, minus some. The repertoire holds 35,000 or so clones, with 84% as singletons. The specimen comprised CD4+ or CD8+ T cells sorted from blood, sampled in a trial of the OX40 agonist ivuxolimab. Receptors originate from an adult with an advanced solid tumor such as melanoma, head and neck, liver or kidney cancer. Each CDR3 is given with its conserved first and last residue. A D gene is named only where the DNA matches it firmly. Not all rows give a size; the values are once, few, many and, for expanded clones, a class.

d_gene	v_gene	abundance	j_gene	CDR3nt	CDR3aa
NA	TRBV6-4	few	TRBJ2-3	TGTGCCAGCAGTGAAGCCGGGGGTGTGGATACGCAGTATTTT	CASSEAGGVDTQYF
TRBD1	TRBV4-1	few	TRBJ1-1	TGCGCCAGCAGACTAAGGACAGGGGGCGGAGGGACTGAAGCTTTCTTT	CASRLRTGGGGTEAFF
TRBD2	TRBV2	NA	TRBJ2-3	TGTGCCAGCAGCGGGGGGACCACAGATACGCAGTATTTT	CASSGGTTDTQYF
NA	TRBV11-2	NA	TRBJ2-3	TGTGCCAGCCCGATACCCCCCGCAGATACGCAGTATTTT	CASPIPPADTQYF
NA	TRBV5-6	NA	TRBJ2-5	TGTGCCAGCAGTTTAGTTATCCAAGAGACCCAGTACTTC	CASSLVIQETQYF
NA	TRBV7-9	NA	TRBJ2-7	TGTGCCAGCAGCTCCCAGTGGGATGAGGACGAGCAGTACTTC	CASSSQWDEDEQYF
TRBD2	TRBV28	NA	TRBJ2-7	TGTGCCAGCAGTTCACAGGGACTAGGGTCCTACGAGCAGTACTTC	CASSSQGLGSYEQYF
NA	TRBV19	NA	TRBJ2-3	TGTGCCAGTAGTTTCACGACGGGATATACGCAGTATTTT	CASSFTTGYTQYF
NA	TRBV9	NA	TRBJ2-7	TGTGCCAGCAGCCTAACGGACGGGACTGGGGGCTACGAGCAGTACTTC	CASSLTDGTGGYEQYF
NA	TRBV27	NA	TRBJ2-7	TGTGCCAGCAGTCGGGACCCTCGGGAGCAGTACTTC	CASSRDPREQYF
NA	TRBV5-6	NA	TRBJ2-7	TGTGCCAGCAGCTCCGACTCCACAGGGTACGAGCAGTACTTC	CASSSDSTGYEQYF
NA	TRBV5-1	NA	TRBJ2-5	TGCGCCAGCAGCTTGAACACCCCGGGGTGGACCCAGTACTTC	CASSLNTPGWTQYF
NA	TRBV7-9	NA	TRBJ2-6	TGTGCCAGCAGCTTCGCGGGCAGCGCCTCTGGGGCCAACGTCCTGACTTTC	CASSFAGSASGANVLTF
NA	TRBV15	once	TRBJ2-1	TGTGCCACCAGCAAGCGGAGCTCCTACAATGAGCAGTTCTTC	CATSKRSSYNEQFF
TRBD2	TRBV11-2	NA	TRBJ2-1	TGTGCCAGCAGCTTTTACACCCGGGGCGGGGGGGAAGAGCAGTTCTTC	CASSFYTRGGGEEQFF
NA	TRBV10-3	NA	TRBJ1-2	TGTGCCATCAGTGAGTCGACAGCGAGGTATGGCTACACCTTC	CAISESTARYGYTF
TRBD1	TRBV6-5	NA	TRBJ1-1	TGTGCCAGCAGCCCGGGACAGGCGGTTGAAGCTTTCTTT	CASSPGQAVEAFF
TRBD2	TRBV27	NA	TRBJ2-7	TGTGCCAGCAGTTTAACCAGCGGGGGGCTTTACGAGCAGTACTTC	CASSLTSGGLYEQYF
NA	TRBV27	NA	TRBJ2-3	TGTGCCAGCAGCGACTGGGACAGCACAGATACGCAGTATTTT	CASSDWDSTDTQYF
TRBD1	TRBV19	NA	TRBJ1-5	TGTGCCAGTAGTATAACCGGGACAGGGGGGCATCAGCCCCAGCATTTT	CASSITGTGGHQPQHF
NA	TRBV29-1	NA	TRBJ1-1	TGCAGCGTGGCCAGGAACACTGAAGCTTTCTTT	CSVARNTEAFF
NA	TRBV15	NA	TRBJ2-3	TGTGCCACCAGCATAGGCAGGCTCACAGATACGCAGTATTTT	CATSIGRLTDTQYF
TRBD1	TRBV7-8	once	TRBJ2-7	TGTGCCAGCAGCTTAGTTGGGACAGGGGACGAGCAGTACTTC	CASSLVGTGDEQYF
NA	TRBV10-3	NA	TRBJ2-7	TGTGCCATCAGTGCCGCAGGGCCCTACGAGCAGTACTTC	CAISAAGPYEQYF
NA	TRBV10-2	NA	TRBJ2-1	TGCGCCAGCAGTTGGGAACTAGTCAATGAGCAGTTCTTC	CASSWELVNEQFF
NA	TRBV27	NA	TRBJ1-1	TGTGCCAGCTTTACAGGGTTTGAAGCTTTCTTT	CASFTGFEAFF
TRBD1	TRBV28	NA	TRBJ1-6	TGTGCCAGCAGTCCTCCGGACAGGGGAGGTAATTCACCCCTCCACTTT	CASSPPDRGGNSPLHF
NA	TRBV2	few	TRBJ2-7	TGTGCCAGCAGTGAGGGGGGTTCCTACGAGCAGTACTTC	CASSEGGSYEQYF
TRBD1	TRBV27	NA	TRBJ2-5	TGTGCCAGCAGTTTTGGGGGGACAGGGGTCTATGAGACCCAGTACTTC	CASSFGGTGVYETQYF
NA	TRBV10-1	NA	TRBJ2-3	TGCGCCCCCCAGAACACAGATACGCAGTATTTT	CAPQNTDTQYF
NA	TRBV29-1	NA	TRBJ1-2	TGCAGCGTTGTTCCCGTCGGGCACTATGGCTACACCTTC	CSVVPVGHYGYTF
NA	TRBV19	NA	TRBJ2-3	TGTGCCAGTAGCCTTGTGTGGGGGACCACAGATACGCAGTATTTT	CASSLVWGTTDTQYF
NA	TRBV5-4	NA	TRBJ2-1	TGTGCCAGCAGCTTGGCCCCCAACAATGAGCAGTTCTTC	CASSLAPNNEQFF
TRBD2	TRBV27	NA	TRBJ2-6	TGTGCCAGCAGCCTAGCGGCTGGGGCCAACGTCCTGACTTTC	CASSLAAGANVLTF
NA	TRBV12-5	once	TRBJ2-3	TGTGCTAGTGGTTACCCCCCGACAGTAAGAAGCACAGATACGCAGTATTTT	CASGYPPTVRSTDTQYF
NA	TRBV9	NA	TRBJ2-1	TGTGCCAGCAGCATCCAAACCTACAATGAGCAGTTCTTC	CASSIQTYNEQFF
NA	TRBV27	NA	TRBJ1-1	TGTGCCAGCAGTGCCCGGACACCTCCCATGAACACTGAAGCTTTCTTT	CASSARTPPMNTEAFF
NA	TRBV19	NA	TRBJ1-1	TGTGCCAGTATCCCAAGGAGCGAGATCCCGAACACTGAAGCTTTCTTT	CASIPRSEIPNTEAFF
TRBD1	TRBV7-9	NA	TRBJ1-6	TGTGCCAGCAGCTTTACAGGGGACTCACCCCTCCACTTT	CASSFTGDSPLHF
NA	TRBV14	NA	TRBJ1-2	TGTGCCAGCAGCCGGGGGGCGGGACGCCCGGGAGTTGGCTACACCTTC	CASSRGAGRPGVGYTF
TRBD1	TRBV7-9	NA	TRBJ2-7	TGTGCCAGCAGCTCGCCCGGGACAGGGAGCTACGAGCAGTACTTC	CASSSPGTGSYEQYF
NA	TRBV15	NA	TRBJ2-2	TGTGCCACCAGAGGGGGGTCCGGGGAGCTGTTTTTT	CATRGGSGELFF
TRBD1	TRBV4-2	NA	TRBJ2-3	TGTGCCAGCAGTAACAGGGGCCTCTCTAGCACAGATACGCAGTATTTT	CASSNRGLSSTDTQYF
NA	TRBV7-8	once	TRBJ2-7	TGTGCCAGCAGCTCAACACATTACGAGCAGTACTTC	CASSSTHYEQYF
NA	TRBV2	NA	TRBJ1-1	TGTGCCATACAGGGTGTCGACACTGAAGCTTTCTTT	CAIQGVDTEAFF